Each of the 10 T cell receptor beta chains below was sequenced from the same sample in a study of tumor-infiltrating lymphocytes in localized non-small cell lung cancer. The repertoire was sequenced with immunoSEQ multiplex PCR; TCRdb's copy has only in-frame clones and lacks some. The sample holds tens of thousands of clones; around 64% are singletons and the top ten take around 5.4%. Sample: lung tumor tissue. The receptors shown here come from a human donor with non-small cell lung cancer.

J is TRBJ1-2 and V is TRBV7-9; D might be TRBD1 (6 bases). CDR3 length: 13 residues. Germline CDR1 and CDR2: SEHNR and FQNEAQ (reference sequence). V was cut by 5 bases and J by 3 bases, with 10 bases left in between. This chain's CDR3 is CASSAYRDYGYTF. The CDR3 region has the DNA TGTGCCAGCAGCGCGTACAGGGACTATGGCTACACCTTC.

This clone is deemed medium-sized. This chain connects TRBV6-5 to TRBJ1-4; D is possibly TRBD1 (6 bases). This CDR3 has 14 residues. Per germline, CDR1 MNHEY and CDR2 SVGAGI. Trimming removed 3 bases from V and 7 bases from J, with 12 bases in between. The CDR3 protein is CASSYGGRFEKLFF. The DNA for the CDR3 is TGTGCCAGCAGTTATGGGGGGCGCTTTGAAAAACTGTTTTTT.

V and J are TRBV7-2 and TRBJ2-7, with 7 bases fitting TRBD2. Germline V gene lookup returns CDR1 SGHTA and CDR2 FQGNSA. V gave up 5 bases and J gave up 6 bases; unmatched junction bases: 7. CDR3 length: 13 residues. The CDR3 DNA reads TGTGCCAGCAGCCGAGATGGGGGGGGCGAGCAGTACTTC. Translation gives CASSRDGGGEQYF.

This clone was picked up a small number of times. The CDR3 sequence is CASSLGTSPTYEQYF. The CDR3 DNA reads TGTGCCAGCAGCTTGGGGACATCCCCTACCTACGAGCAGTACTTC. The chain uses TRBV5-5 and TRBJ2-7, with D perhaps matching TRBD1 (5 bases). The CDR3 is 15 residues long. The V and J ends lost 0 bases and 2 bases respectively, with 12 bases between them. CDR1 and CDR2 (germline): SGHKS, YYEKEE (reference sequence). Filled out from reference TRBV5-5 and TRBJ2-7, the complete variable domain reads DAGVTQSPTHLIKTRGQQVTLRCSPISGHKSVSWYQQVLGQGPQFIFQYYEKEERGRGNFPDRFSARQFPNYSSELNVNALLLGDSALYLCASSLGTSPTYEQYFGPGTRLTVT.

The chain recombines TRBV20-1 with TRBJ1-1; tentatively, D is TRBD1 (5 bases). The CDR3 length is 11 residues. Looked up from germline, CDR1 is DFQATT and CDR2 is SNEGSKA (reference sequence). V shed 7 bases and J shed 0 bases, with 6 bases lying between them. The CDR3 nucleotides read TGCAGTGGGGGCATGAACACTGAAGCTTTCTTT. Its protein product is CSGGMNTEAFF.

The V gene is TRBV10-3, the J gene TRBJ1-5; D remains unclear. This CDR3 comprises 12 residues. CDR1 ENHRY and CDR2 SYGVKD come from the germline V gene. Trimming shortened V by 11 bases and J by 0 bases, and 8 bases separated the two germline ends. The CDR3 protein is CAASPSNQPQHF. In DNA form, the CDR3 reads TGTGCCGCCAGTCCTAGCAATCAGCCCCAGCATTTT.

The sample holds a few counts of this clone. This chain joins TRBV4-1 and TRBJ1-1; the D is unclear. V dropped 0 bases and J dropped 9 bases, with 17 bases sitting between them. The CDR3 consists of 15 residues. CDR1 is MGHRA, CDR2 YSYEKL, per germline. CDR3 protein: CASSQEILDSRKAFF. In nucleotides, the CDR3 is TGCGCCAGCAGCCAAGAGATATTGGACTCCCGAAAAGCTTTCTTT.

The chain employs TRBV19 and TRBJ2-5, with D hard to call. The CDR3 extends over 12 amino acids. The germline V gene encodes CDR1 LNHDA and CDR2 SQIVND (reference sequence). Trimming pared 6 bases from V and 1 base from J, leaving 6 bases between. CDR3 DNA: TGTGCCAGTAGGGGTTTCCAAGAGACCCAGTACTTC. Amino acid sequence: CASRGFQETQYF.

The V and J genes are TRBV10-3 and TRBJ1-1; D is perhaps TRBD1 (5 bases). Germline V gene sequence: CDR1 ENHRY, CDR2 SYGVKD. Trimming cost V 2 bases and J 7 bases, with 17 bases left between them. CDR3 size: 15 residues. The CDR3 here is CAISEKEGYGSEAFF. Written as DNA, the CDR3 is TGTGCCATCAGTGAGAAGGAGGGGTACGGAAGTGAAGCTTTCTTT.

This rearrangement joins TRBV7-3 to TRBJ2-6, with D maybe TRBD2 (6 bases). Trimming removed 5 bases at V and 0 bases at J, with 17 bases between. Germline CDR1 SGHTA, CDR2 FQGTGA. The CDR3 contains 18 residues. The CDR3 sequence is CASSRQRRDGSGANVLTF. The CDR3 DNA follows: TGTGCCAGCAGCCGGCAGCGGCGGGATGGCTCTGGGGCCAACGTCCTGACTTTC.